What follows are 25 T cell receptor beta chains derived from one specimen sequenced in a study of T cells after yellow fever vaccination. Via MiXCR, TCRdb re-called the 5' RACE reads, giving one row per CDR3 protein. The sample yields some 260,000 distinct CDR3 sequences, 5.2% seen once. Sequenced material: CD4+ T cells sorted from PBMCs, taken on the day of the yellow fever booster vaccination. Receptors were obtained from a man aged 18 to 35 who received the YFV17D yellow fever vaccine.

V gene TRBV5-5 combines with J gene TRBJ2-7, with 11 bases fitting TRBD2. V was clipped by 2 bases and J by 3 bases; unmatched bases: 7. Germline CDR1 is SGHKS and CDR2 is YYEKEE (reference sequence). The CDR3 sequence is 16 residues long. Written as DNA, the CDR3 is TGTGCCAGCAGCTTAGTAGCGGGGGGGCTCATCTACGAGCAGTACTTC. Protein product: CASSLVAGGLIYEQYF.

This clonotype was detected only a few times. This sequence joins TRBV6-1 and TRBJ1-2; D call uncertain. The germline V and J ends were trimmed by 3 bases and 7 bases, with 9 bases remaining between them. CDR1 is MNHNS and CDR2 is SASEGT in the germline V gene. The CDR3 covers 12 residues. The CDR3 loop reads CASSDFLAGYTF. The CDR3 region has the DNA TGTGCCAGCAGTGATTTTCTGGCTGGCTACACCTTC.

This clonotype appeared a few times. The chain carries TRBV5-1 and TRBJ2-5; 10 bases match TRBD2. Germline trimming cut 4 bases from V and 1 base from J; bases unmatched to any gene: 4. The CDR3 runs to 15 residues. Germline V gene sequence: CDR1 SGHRS, CDR2 YFSETQ. The CDR3 DNA follows: TGCGCCAGCAGCATCGGGACTAGCGTCCAAGAGACCCAGTACTTC. Translating it yields CASSIGTSVQETQYF. Together with reference TRBV5-1 and TRBJ2-5, the CDR3 gives the full variable domain: KAGVTQTPRYLIKTRGQQVTLSCSPISGHRSVSWYQQTPGQGLQFLFEYFSETQRNKGNFPGRFSGRQFSNSRSEMNVSTLELGDSALYLCASSIGTSVQETQYFGPGTRLLVL.

This clonotype was seen many times. The chain combines TRBV7-2 with TRBJ2-5; 7 bases align to TRBD2. CDR3 length: 14 residues. CDR1 and CDR2 from the germline V gene are SGHTA and FQGNSA. Unmatched junction bases numbered 8, after V lost 5 bases and J lost 5 bases. CDR3: CASSLGTNSETQYF. The CDR3 DNA follows: TGTGCCAGCAGCCTGGGGACTAATTCGGAGACCCAGTACTTC.

The chain employs TRBV5-1 and TRBJ2-3; tentatively, D is TRBD1 (6 bases). V was shortened by 5 bases and J by 2 bases, with 12 bases between the two germline ends. This CDR3 is 14 amino acids long. Germline V gene lookup returns CDR1 SGHRS and CDR2 YFSETQ. The CDR3 DNA reads TGCGCCAGCAGTCCGGGACACACCACAGATACGCAGTATTTT. Translated, it gives CASSPGHTTDTQYF.

This clonotype has just a few counts. The chain employs TRBV7-2 and TRBJ1-1, with unresolved D. The CDR3 covers 15 residues. Germline assignment: CDR1 SGHTA and CDR2 FQGNSA. The V gene lost 1 base and the J gene lost 3 bases, with 12 bases spanning the gap. In DNA, the CDR3 is TGTGCCAGCAGCTTAGAGGGCAATGGTTACACTGAAGCTTTCTTT. Encoded protein: CASSLEGNGYTEAFF.

The chain couples TRBV10-3 to TRBJ2-5, with D tentatively TRBD1 (6 bases). The CDR3 length is 17 residues. V lost 0 bases and J 1 base, leaving 15 bases between the germline ends. Germline V CDR1 and CDR2: ENHRY, SYGVKD. The CDR3 region has the DNA TGTGCCATCAGTGAGTCGTGGTCTAGAGGGGGCCAAGAGACCCAGTACTTC. Protein product: CAISESWSRGGQETQYF.

This chain links TRBV5-1 with TRBJ1-1; a possible D gene is TRBD1 (5 bases). Germline values: CDR1 SGHRS, CDR2 YFSETQ. CDR3 size: 16 residues. The V end lost 4 bases, the J end lost 7 bases, and 23 bases lay between the germline ends. CDR3 amino acids: CASSASPGRPFSEAFF. For the CDR3, the DNA is TGCGCCAGCAGCGCCTCACCGGGACGACCCTTTAGTGAAGCTTTCTTT.

The chain recombines TRBV3-1 with TRBJ1-2; D not resolved. Trimming took 1 base from V and 5 from J, leaving 14 bases between them. The CDR3 has 15 amino acids. CDR1 is LGHDT and CDR2 is YNNKEL in the germline V gene (reference sequence). CDR3 sequence: CASSQVGAADYGYTF. The CDR3 region has the DNA TGTGCCAGCAGCCAAGTTGGTGCCGCCGATTATGGCTACACCTTC.

This clonotype occurred many times. This chain links TRBV19 with TRBJ2-1; 9 bases fit TRBD1. J was trimmed by 9 bases and V by 8 bases; bases with no gene match: 11. There are 14 residues in the CDR3. The germline V gene encodes CDR1 LNHDA and CDR2 SQIVND (reference sequence). The CDR3 sequence: CASGTGDRVTEQFF. The CDR3 region has the DNA TGTGCCAGTGGGACCGGGGACAGGGTTACTGAGCAGTTCTTC.

At least ten counts were recorded for this clonotype. The CDR3 here is CASSLGGSGTEAFF. CDR3 nucleotide sequence: TGCGCCAGCAGCTTGGGAGGGAGCGGGACTGAAGCTTTCTTT. The V call is TRBV5-1, the J call TRBJ1-1; D ambiguous. Trimming shortened V by 0 bases and J by 5 bases, and 11 bases separated the two germline ends. Germline CDR1 SGHRS, CDR2 YFSETQ. The CDR3 loop spans 14 amino acids. Full variable domain (remainder filled in from reference TRBV5-1 and TRBJ1-1): KAGVTQTPRYLIKTRGQQVTLSCSPISGHRSVSWYQQTPGQGLQFLFEYFSETQRNKGNFPGRFSGRQFSNSRSEMNVSTLELGDSALYLCASSLGGSGTEAFFGQGTRLTVV.

The rearrangement uses TRBV5-1 and TRBJ2-7; D remains unclear. Trimming shortened V by 0 bases and J by 7 bases, and 11 bases separated the two germline ends. This CDR3 spans 13 amino acids. Germline V gene data show CDR1 as SGHRS and CDR2 as YFSETQ. The CDR3 nucleotides read TGCGCCAGCAGCTTGGTTCCCGGGTTAGAGCAGTACTTC. Amino acids: CASSLVPGLEQYF.

This clonotype has ten or more counts. The rearrangement uses TRBV20-1 and TRBJ2-7; perhaps TRBD2 as D (6 bases). Germline V gene lookup returns CDR1 DFQATT and CDR2 SNEGSKA (reference sequence). The V end was cut by 3 bases, the J end by 4 bases, with 7 bases between. The length of the CDR3 is 11 residues. This CDR3 is CSASREYEQYV. The CDR3 region has the DNA TGCAGTGCTAGCCGGGAGTACGAGCAGTACGTC.

The chain couples TRBV30 to TRBJ1-6, with D unclear. CDR3 length equals 14 residues. V shed 2 bases and J shed 14 bases, with 19 bases lying between them. CDR1 GTSNPN and CDR2 SVGIG come from the germline V gene (reference sequence). CDR3 residues: CAWSKDPERLSLHF. CDR3 nucleotides: TGTGCCTGGAGTAAGGATCCGGAGAGGTTGTCCCTCCACTTT.

There are many counts of this clonotype. The chain links TRBV20-1 to TRBJ2-5; no clear D. V lost 4 bases, J lost 5 bases, and 8 bases lay in between. Per germline, CDR1 DFQATT and CDR2 SNEGSKA (reference sequence). This CDR3 is 11 amino acids long. The CDR3 sequence is CSANRVETQYF. In DNA, the CDR3 is TGCAGTGCTAACCGAGTGGAGACCCAGTACTTC.

This clonotype was counted many times. The V call is TRBV7-3, the J call TRBJ2-2, with 7 bases lining up with TRBD2. CDR3 length equals 14 residues. The V gene end was trimmed by 5 bases and the J gene end by 4 bases; junction bases not matched to a gene: 4. The germline V gene encodes CDR1 SGHTA and CDR2 FQGTGA. CDR3 sequence: CASSQGLVTGELFF. CDR3 DNA sequence: TGTGCCAGCAGCCAAGGACTAGTCACCGGGGAGCTGTTTTTT.

This clonotype was counted a few times. V gene TRBV7-9 combines with J gene TRBJ1-5; 7 nucleotides align to TRBD1. CDR1 and CDR2 from the germline V gene are SEHNR and FQNEAQ (reference sequence). V lost 4 bases and J lost 7; bases outside the gene matches: 4. The CDR3 is 13 amino acids. CDR3 sequence reads: CASSYQGDQPQHF. CDR3 DNA sequence: TGTGCCAGCAGCTACCAGGGGGACCAGCCCCAGCATTTT.

This clonotype appeared many times. The genes are TRBV7-2 and TRBJ1-5; 8 bases match TRBD1. Germline V CDR1 and CDR2: SGHTA, FQGNSA. Unmatched junction bases numbered 10, after V lost 5 bases and J lost 7 bases. This CDR3 region has 15 residues. The CDR3 DNA reads as TGTGCCAGCAGCCCGTGGGACAGGACAGGACAGCCCCAGCATTTT. It is translated as CASSPWDRTGQPQHF. The variable domain in full, completed from reference TRBV7-2 and TRBJ1-5, reads GAGVSQSPSNKVTEKGKDVELRCDPISGHTALYWYRQSLGQGLEFLIYFQGNSAPDKSGLPSDRFSAERTGGSVSTLTIQRTQQEDSAVYLCASSPWDRTGQPQHFGDGTRLSIL.

Only a few counts were recorded for this clonotype. This chain links TRBV12-3 or TRBV12-4 with TRBJ1-4, with TRBD1 as a possible D gene (5 bases). The CDR3 runs 17 residues. V gave up 0 bases and J gave up 7 bases, with 18 bases separating them. The CDR3 loop reads CASSLAASWGDGEKLFF. The CDR3, as DNA: TGTGCCAGCAGTTTAGCAGCCTCTTGGGGGGATGGTGAAAAACTGTTTTTT.

This clonotype was seen at least ten times. V gene TRBV6-4 combines with J gene TRBJ2-5; 12 nucleotides line up with TRBD1. The CDR3 sequence is 15 residues long. J was trimmed by 4 bases and V by 3 bases; bases with no gene match: 3. CDR1 and CDR2 (germline): MRHNA, SNTAGT. CDR3 nucleotide sequence: TGTGCCAGCAGTGATGGGACAGGGGGCCGAGAGACCCAGTACTTC. This codes for CASSDGTGGRETQYF.

The table lists this clonotype with many counts. This rearrangement joins TRBV20-1 to TRBJ2-3, with D possibly matching TRBD1 (5 bases). This CDR3 has 14 residues. Trimming pared 0 bases from V and 2 bases from J, leaving 9 bases between. Germline V lookup: CDR1 DFQATT, CDR2 SNEGSKA (reference sequence). CDR3 bases: TGCAGTGCTAGAGAAAGGGGCTACACAGATACGCAGTATTTT. Translating gives CSARERGYTDTQYF.

The table lists this clonotype with a few counts. DNA for the CDR3: TGTGCCAGCAGAAAAGAGACCCAGTACTTC. Its translation: CASRKETQYF. V usage is TRBV6-2 or TRBV6-3 and J usage is TRBJ2-5, with D hard to call. CDR1 and CDR2 (germline): MNHEY, SVGEGT. V shed 6 bases and J shed 3 bases, with 2 bases lying between them. This CDR3 spans 10 amino acids.

This clonotype showed up just a few times. The rearrangement links TRBV6-6 to TRBJ2-5; 7 bases align to TRBD1. V shed 6 bases and J 5 bases; nucleotides not matched to a gene: 12. The CDR3 extends over 15 amino acids. The germline V gene encodes CDR1 MNHNY and CDR2 SVGAGI (reference sequence). CDR3 region: CASRTTGPGKETQYF. The CDR3 DNA reads TGTGCCAGCAGAACGACAGGGCCTGGCAAGGAGACCCAGTACTTC.

The chain combines TRBV28 with TRBJ1-1; D possibly corresponds to TRBD1 (5 bases). V was clipped by 6 bases and J by 5 bases, with 19 bases between them. The CDR3 is 15 amino acids. The germline V gene has CDR1 MDHEN and CDR2 SYDVKM. This chain's CDR3 is CASSPPGGEWTEAFF. CDR3 DNA: TGTGCCAGCAGCCCCCCTGGGGGGGAGTGGACTGAAGCTTTCTTT.

This clonotype was detected many times. The chain carries TRBV3-1 and TRBJ2-7; 9 nucleotides align to TRBD1. The germline V gene has CDR1 LGHDT and CDR2 YNNKEL (reference sequence). The CDR3 contains 12 residues. Trimming at V came to 8 bases and at J to 6 bases, leaving 5 bases not matched to a gene. The CDR3 DNA sequence: TGTGCCAGCGGGGACAGGGAGGGCGAGCAGTACTTC. The encoded protein is CASGDREGEQYF.